Presented here are 15 T cell receptor beta chains from one specimen sequenced in a study of blood T cell repertoires in COVID-19. Sequencing used immunoSEQ multiplex PCR; TCRdb keeps in-frame clones, though not all of them. This table has 61,000 or so clones, approximately 83% appearing once. Sequencing used peripheral blood. These receptors originate from a woman aged 80 or over with acute or convalescent COVID-19.

CDR3 DNA sequence: TGTGCCAGCAGTTCAGACAGGGGGCCGGCCGGGGAGCTGTTTTTT. Encoded protein: CASSSDRGPAGELFF. This chain links TRBV6-5 with TRBJ2-2; 10 bases agree with TRBD1. J gave up 6 bases and V 4 bases, and 5 bases lay outside the gene matches. Germline CDR1 reads MNHEY; CDR2 reads SVGAGI. This CDR3 comprises 15 residues.

This chain links TRBV27 with TRBJ2-2; D possibly corresponds to TRBD1 (7 bases). Germline V gene data show CDR1 as MNHEY and CDR2 as SMNVEV (reference sequence). This CDR3 has 16 amino acids. V was shortened by 6 bases and J by 7 bases, with 21 bases between the two germline ends. CDR3 in amino acids: CASSRDRLEGIGELFF. DNA for the CDR3: TGTGCCAGCAGCCGGGACAGACTAGAGGGGATCGGGGAGCTGTTTTTT.

In its sample, this clone was seen a few times. The V gene is TRBV7-2, the J gene TRBJ1-5; D is uncertain. This CDR3 is built from 14 residues. Germline-derived CDR1 and CDR2 are SGHTA and FQGNSA. V lost 5 bases and J 0 bases, leaving 8 bases between the germline ends. The DNA for the CDR3 is TGTGCCAGCAGCAGAGCATATAGCAATCAGCCCCAGCATTTT. Translated: CASSRAYSNQPQHF.

This clone was detected only once. The chain recombines TRBV7-2 with TRBJ2-3; D is uncertain. This CDR3 has 13 amino acids. In germline, CDR1 is SGHTA, CDR2 FQGNSA. V lost 3 bases, J lost 2 bases, and 6 bases lay in between. The CDR3 sequence is CASSFQLTDTQYF. The CDR3 region has the DNA TGTGCCAGCAGCTTCCAACTCACAGATACGCAGTATTTT. Full variable domain (rest looked up from reference TRBV7-2 and TRBJ2-3): GAGVSQSPSNKVTEKGKDVELRCDPISGHTALYWYRQSLGQGLEFLIYFQGNSAPDKSGLPSDRFSAERTGGSVSTLTIQRTQQEDSAVYLCASSFQLTDTQYFGPGTRLTVL.

In this sample, this clone turned up once. The chain recombines TRBV27 with TRBJ2-6, with 8 bases matching TRBD1. The CDR3 is 18 amino acids. Germline V lookup: CDR1 MNHEY, CDR2 SMNVEV (reference sequence). The V segment lost 2 bases and the J segment 1 base; nucleotides outside the gene matches: 7. The CDR3 bases are TGTGCCAGCAGTTTAAGAGACAGGGGAGGATCTGGGGCCAACGTCCTGACTTTC. It yields the protein CASSLRDRGGSGANVLTF.

This clone appeared a single time. The chain uses TRBV7-9 and TRBJ2-1; D is possibly TRBD1 (6 bases). The V gene lost 5 bases and the J gene lost 2 bases, with 13 bases spanning the gap. The CDR3 sequence is 15 residues long. Germline values: CDR1 SEHNR, CDR2 FQNEAQ (reference sequence). The DNA for the CDR3 is TGTGCCAGCAGCCTGACAGGCGATGCCTACAATGAGCAGTTCTTC. This sequence encodes CASSLTGDAYNEQFF.

Only a few counts were recorded for this clone. V usage is TRBV18 and J usage is TRBJ2-6; a possible D gene is TRBD2 (5 bases). The V end lost 4 bases, the J end lost 2 bases, and 6 bases lay between the germline ends. This CDR3 is 14 amino acids long. The germline V gene encodes CDR1 KGHSH and CDR2 LQKENI. This CDR3 is CASSRGAGANVLTF. As DNA, the CDR3 is TGTGCCAGCTCACGGGGAGCTGGGGCCAACGTCCTGACTTTC.

The chain couples TRBV5-1 to TRBJ1-3, with D unclear. The CDR3 runs to 14 residues. V was cut by 2 bases and J by 0 bases, with 6 bases left in between. Germline values: CDR1 SGHRS, CDR2 YFSETQ. The CDR3 region has the DNA TGCGCCAGCAGCTTCGGGAACTCTGGAAACACCATATATTTT. This translates into CASSFGNSGNTIYF.

This rearrangement joins TRBV30 to TRBJ2-2, with a weak D call TRBD2 (6 bases). CDR3 size: 12 residues. V lost 4 bases and J lost 5, with 8 bases in between. CDR1 is GTSNPN and CDR2 is SVGIG in the germline V gene (reference sequence). CDR3 in amino acids: CAWTGGTGELFF. The CDR3 nucleotides are TGTGCCTGGACCGGGGGAACCGGGGAGCTGTTTTTT.

The chain is built from TRBV5-6 and TRBJ1-2; 11 bases line up with TRBD1. V shed 3 bases and J 6 bases; nucleotides not matched to a gene: 10. CDR3 size: 16 residues. Germline V gene data show CDR1 as SGHDT and CDR2 as YYEEEE. The CDR3 reads CASSSPPGTGGHGYTF. The CDR3 DNA follows: TGTGCCAGCAGCTCACCCCCTGGGACAGGGGGTCATGGCTACACCTTC. Full variable domain (remainder filled in from reference TRBV5-6 and TRBJ1-2): DAGVTQSPTHLIKTRGQQVTLRCSPKSGHDTVSWYQQALGQGPQFIFQYYEEEERQRGNFPDRFSGHQFPNYSSELNVNALLLGDSALYLCASSSPPGTGGHGYTFGSGTRLTVV.

V and J are TRBV4-2 and TRBJ2-7; TRBD2 matches at 8 bases. CDR3 length: 14 amino acids. V trimming: 4 bases; J trimming: 5 bases; junction bases outside the gene matches: 7. Germline V gives CDR1 LGHNA, CDR2 YNFKEQ. The CDR3 DNA reads TGTGCCAGCAGCCCCGGGGGGGTCAGGGACGAGCAGTACTTC. Its protein is CASSPGGVRDEQYF.

The J gene is TRBJ1-5, the V gene TRBV2, with 9 bases fitting TRBD1. Trimming took 8 bases from V and 4 from J; bases not matched to a gene: 6. Germline V gene lookup returns CDR1 SNHLY and CDR2 FYNNEI. This CDR3 spans 14 amino acids. CDR3 sequence (DNA): TGTGCCAGCGGATTGACAGGGGGTAATCAGCCCCAGCATTTT. Its protein is CASGLTGGNQPQHF.

The chain uses TRBV28 and TRBJ2-6; TRBD1 matches at 7 bases. V lost 5 bases, J lost 2 bases, and 15 bases stayed unmatched. Germline lookup yields CDR1 MDHEN and CDR2 SYDVKM. The CDR3 has 19 amino acids. CDR3 DNA: TGTGCCAGCAGTCCGTATTTTGGCAGGGGGTGGCCTGGGGCCAACGTCCTGACTTTC. Amino acids: CASSPYFGRGWPGANVLTF. Supplemented by reference TRBV28 and TRBJ2-6, the full variable domain reads DVKVTQSSRYLVKRTGEKVFLECVQDMDHENMFWYRQDPGLGLRLIYFSYDVKMKEKGDIPEGYSVSREKKERFSLILESASTNQTSMYLCASSPYFGRGWPGANVLTFGAGSRLTVL.

A few counts support this clone. The chain couples TRBV5-3 to TRBJ2-7, with TRBD2 as a possible D gene (5 bases). TRBV5-3 is flagged as an ORF with uncertain function. V gave up 4 bases and J gave up 6 bases, with 14 bases separating them. CDR3 length: 13 amino acids. The CDR3 loop is CARSLGVDFEQYF. The CDR3 DNA reads as TGTGCCAGAAGCCTCGGGGTTGATTTCGAGCAGTACTTC.

The V gene is TRBV3-1 (or the pseudogene TRBV3-2), the J gene TRBJ2-1; 11 nucleotides align to TRBD2. V trimming: 5 bases; J trimming: 9 bases; junction bases outside the gene matches: 9. CDR1 LGHDT and CDR2 YNNKEL come from the germline V gene (reference sequence). The length of the CDR3 is 15 residues. The CDR3 nucleotides read TGTGCCAGCAGCAAAACCGGGACTAGCGGTACTGAGCAGTTCTTC. Translated, it gives CASSKTGTSGTEQFF.